This TCR beta chain was found in a study of blood T cell repertoires in COVID-19. Overall study context: Nucleic acid was either cDNA or gDNA, and it came from T cells, B-cell-depleted T cells, or PBMCs.

Original data processing: Estimation of nucleated cell counts was performed using reference gene primer amplification. The assay was immunoSEQ multiplex PCR, and TCRdb's table has in-frame clones only and misses some. The D gene and trimming were derived from the DNA, and the V and J assignments and clone size from that table. The sample has some 250,000 clones, roughly 76% seen once. Germline lookup yields CDR1 LNHDA and CDR2 SQIVND (reference sequence). The length of the CDR3 is 12 residues. The V and J ends lost 4 bases and 2 bases respectively, with 4 bases between them. J is TRBJ2-3 and V is TRBV19; D is unresolved. The clonotype was recovered from a woman of 80 years or more with COVID-19, enrolled during active disease. Sample: peripheral blood. CDR3 in amino acids: CASSTFTDTQYF. The CDR3 DNA sequence: TGTGCCAGTAGTACCTTCACAGATACGCAGTATTTT.